This note documents a single TCR beta chain sequence. Its antigen is currently unknown. One junction end disagrees with the germline gene, perhaps due to a read error. The source material, roughly 18-30 mg of unsorted bulk tissue, was used to co-extract RNA and DNA. This sample is drawn from a study of tumor-infiltrating lymphocytes in primary liver carcinoma. In the study overall: The patients, men and women alike, were aged 30 to 69 years. Lesions, classed as T1-T3 N0M0, spanned 4.2 to 10 cm across. Overall study results and limits: Tumor region pairs overlapped more than did tumor-adjacent and tumor-blood pairs. Merely some 8-24% of top clones spanned all five tumor regions.

The template, around 540 ng total RNA, yielded TCR beta cDNA made with a constant-region primer. Investigators got TCR beta libraries out of three nested multiplex PCR rounds, done with slightly modified ARM-PCR. Primers for the first two PCR rounds were TRBV1-TRBV30 forward primers and a C-beta reverse primer (about 10 cycles per round). TCRdb reprocessed the multiplex PCR reads via MiXCR and lists one record per CDR3 protein. The sample shows about 200,000 distinct CDR3 sequences, around four fifths of them seen only once. This CDR3 spans 17 amino acids. In germline, CDR1 is SGHRS, CDR2 YFSETQ. The clonotype was recovered from a man aged 40-50 years with primary liver carcinoma and hepatitis B virus infection. Source material: tumor tissue from primary liver carcinoma. This chain uses TRBV5-1 with TRBJ1-5; D remains unclear. In DNA, the CDR3 is TGCGCCAGCGGCTTGGCCCGCGCCCAGCGGGGTCAACAGCTCCAGCATTTT. This gives the protein CASGLARAQRGQQLQHF.